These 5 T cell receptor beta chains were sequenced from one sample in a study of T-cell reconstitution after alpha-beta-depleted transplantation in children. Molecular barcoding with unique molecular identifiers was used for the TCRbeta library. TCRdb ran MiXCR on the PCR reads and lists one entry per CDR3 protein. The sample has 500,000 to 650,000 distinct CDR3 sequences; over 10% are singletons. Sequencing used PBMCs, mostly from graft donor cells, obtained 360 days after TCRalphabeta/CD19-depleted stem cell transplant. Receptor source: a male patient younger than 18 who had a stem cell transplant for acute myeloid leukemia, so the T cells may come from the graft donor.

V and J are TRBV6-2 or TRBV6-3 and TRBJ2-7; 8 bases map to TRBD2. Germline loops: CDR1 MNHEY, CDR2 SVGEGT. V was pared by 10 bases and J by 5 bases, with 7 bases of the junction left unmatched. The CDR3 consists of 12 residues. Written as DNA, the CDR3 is TGTGCCACGGTACGGGAGGGGAACGAGCAGTACTTC. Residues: CATVREGNEQYF.

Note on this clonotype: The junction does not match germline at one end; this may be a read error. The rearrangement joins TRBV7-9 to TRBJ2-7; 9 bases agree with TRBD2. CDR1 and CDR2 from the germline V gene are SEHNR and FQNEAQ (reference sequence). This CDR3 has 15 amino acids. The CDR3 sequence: CASSRRTSVSYEEYF. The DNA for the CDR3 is TGTGCCAGCAGCCGGCGGACTAGCGTATCCTACGAGGAGTACTTC.

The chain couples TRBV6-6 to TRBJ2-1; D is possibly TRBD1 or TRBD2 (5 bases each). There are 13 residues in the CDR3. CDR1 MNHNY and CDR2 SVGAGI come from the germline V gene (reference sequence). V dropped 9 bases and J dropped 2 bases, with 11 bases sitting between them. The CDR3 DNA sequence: TGTGCCAGTTCGGGGCAGACCTACAATGAGCAGTTCTTC. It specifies CASSGQTYNEQFF.

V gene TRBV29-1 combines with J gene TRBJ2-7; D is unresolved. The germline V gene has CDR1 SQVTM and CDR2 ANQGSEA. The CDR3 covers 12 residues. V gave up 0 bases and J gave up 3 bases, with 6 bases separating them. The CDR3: CSVEDPYYEQYF. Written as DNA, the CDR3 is TGCAGCGTTGAAGATCCTTACTACGAGCAGTACTTC.

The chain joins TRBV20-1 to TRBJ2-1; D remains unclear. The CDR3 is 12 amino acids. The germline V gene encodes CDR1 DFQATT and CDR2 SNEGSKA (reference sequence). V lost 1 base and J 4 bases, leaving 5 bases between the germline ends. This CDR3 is CSARALYNEQFF. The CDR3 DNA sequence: TGCAGTGCTAGAGCCCTTTACAATGAGCAGTTCTTC.